This entry lists 27 T cell receptor beta chains sequenced from one sample in a study of beta chain features in type 1 diabetes. Study observations and caveats: TCRB CDR3 length was moderately but significantly reduced in all four CD4+ subsets of Type 1 diabetes patients.

The antigens of these receptors remain unknown. Sequenced material consisted of expressed TCRB transcripts (all of the isolated RNA was reverse transcribed). Method: immunoSEQ multiplex PCR; TCRdb's copy keeps in-frame clones and lacks some. The sample lists more than 250,000 clones; about a fifth were seen once. Sample: naive CD4+ T cells from blood. The origin of the receptors is a woman aged 40 to 50 with type 1 diabetes.

The CDR3 spells CASSSPRGRSPLHF. CDR3 DNA: TGTGCCAGCAGCTCTCCTCGGGGTCGTTCACCCCTCCACTTT. The V and J genes are TRBV11-2 and TRBJ1-6; D call uncertain. This CDR3 region has 14 residues. Germline V gene data show CDR1 as SGHAT and CDR2 as FQNNGV. The V end lost 4 bases, the J end lost 9 bases, and 13 bases lay between the germline ends.

The rearrangement uses TRBV6-5 and TRBJ1-3, with 7 bases aligning to TRBD1. Germline-derived CDR1 and CDR2 are MNHEY and SVGAGI. The length of the CDR3 is 15 residues. V dropped 1 base and J dropped 12; count of bases not matched to a gene: 12. CDR3 coding DNA: TGTGCCAGCAGTTACTTCGCAGGGGGTTCTAAATTCATATATTTT. Protein sequence: CASSYFAGGSKFIYF.

This clone was seen a few times. The rearrangement joins TRBV11-1 to TRBJ2-1, with 11 bases that match TRBD1. J gave up 3 bases and V 5 bases, and 3 bases lay outside the gene matches. Germline CDR1 and CDR2: SGHAT and FQDESV (reference sequence). The CDR3 is made up of 15 amino acids. The CDR3 DNA sequence: TGTGCCAGCAGCAAGGGACAGGGGGTCTACAATGAGCAGTTCTTC. Translation gives CASSKGQGVYNEQFF.

CDR3 sequence (DNA): TGTGCCAGCAGCTTGGAGCGAACTAATGAAAAACTGTTTTTT. This translates into CASSLERTNEKLFF. The chain recombines TRBV5-6 with TRBJ1-4; D call uncertain. The CDR3 runs to 14 residues. V was shortened by 0 bases and J by 1 base, with 4 bases between the two germline ends. The germline gives CDR1 SGHDT, CDR2 YYEEEE.

The V gene is TRBV4-3, the J gene TRBJ2-7; no firm D call. In germline, CDR1 is LGHNA, CDR2 YSLEER. The V end lost 4 bases, the J end lost 1 base, and 8 bases lay between the germline ends. There are 13 residues in the CDR3. CDR3 region: CASSPQRSYEQYF. In nucleotides, the CDR3 is TGCGCCAGCAGCCCCCAGAGGTCCTACGAGCAGTACTTC.

The V call is TRBV18, the J call TRBJ2-1, with D perhaps matching TRBD1 (5 bases). The length of the CDR3 is 14 residues. V lost 4 bases and J lost 5, with 12 bases in between. Germline CDR1 reads KGHSH; CDR2 reads LQKENI. In nucleotides, the CDR3 is TGTGCCAGCTCACGTGACAGCGAGAACAATGAGCAGTTCTTC. Protein product: CASSRDSENNEQFF.

The chain links TRBV30 to TRBJ1-4; TRBD1 matches 9 bases. Germline V gene data show CDR1 as GTSNPN and CDR2 as SVGIG (reference sequence). The junction had 4 bases not matched to a gene; V was cut back by 0 bases and J by 5 bases. The CDR3 totals 15 residues. Here the CDR3 DNA reads TGTGCCTGGAGTGTCGGGACAGGGCTGAATGAAAAACTGTTTTTT. Its translation is CAWSVGTGLNEKLFF.

The table lists this clone with a few counts. J is TRBJ2-3 and V is TRBV25-1, with 7 positions matching TRBD1. Germline V lookup: CDR1 MGHDK, CDR2 SYGVNS. With V trimmed by 3 bases and J by 4 bases, 4 bases remained unmatched. The CDR3 is 14 amino acids. The CDR3, as DNA: TGTGCCAGCAGTGAGCACAGGGGCCCAGATACGCAGTATTTT. This codes for CASSEHRGPDTQYF.

Turning to this clone: Other DNA variants within this sample encode the same CDR3. The rearrangement links TRBV28 to TRBJ2-3; D unresolved. The CDR3 has 12 amino acids. Trimming took off 6 bases at V and 3 bases at J, with 7 bases between the two ends. The germline gives CDR1 MDHEN, CDR2 SYDVKM. The CDR3 sequence is CASSSGTDTQYF. The DNA of the CDR3 is TGTGCCAGCAGCTCAGGAACAGATACGCAGTATTTT.

V gene TRBV5-6 combines with J gene TRBJ1-6; D is unresolved. The V and J ends lost 0 bases and 10 bases respectively, with 11 bases between them. CDR3 length: 14 amino acids. Germline-derived CDR1 and CDR2 are SGHDT and YYEEEE. The CDR3 sequence is CASSLAPGSSPLHF. Here the CDR3 DNA reads TGTGCCAGCAGCTTGGCCCCGGGGTCCTCACCCCTCCACTTT. The full variable domain, rest sourced from reference TRBV5-6 and TRBJ1-6, is DAGVTQSPTHLIKTRGQQVTLRCSPKSGHDTVSWYQQALGQGPQFIFQYYEEEERQRGNFPDRFSGHQFPNYSSELNVNALLLGDSALYLCASSLAPGSSPLHFGNGTRLTVT.

This clone was detected only a few times. The V call is TRBV5-1, the J call TRBJ2-3, with TRBD2 identical over 7 bases. The CDR3 covers 14 residues. Germline loops: CDR1 SGHRS, CDR2 YFSETQ. V shed 4 bases and J 2 bases; nucleotides not matched to a gene: 4. CDR3 DNA sequence: TGCGCCAGCAGCCTAGGACTAGTCACAGATACGCAGTATTTT. It yields the protein CASSLGLVTDTQYF.

The chain employs TRBV5-1 and TRBJ2-1, with D maybe TRBD2 (6 bases). The CDR3 has 14 residues. Germline CDR1 reads SGHRS; CDR2 reads YFSETQ. V was shortened by 0 bases and J by 7 bases, with 11 bases between the two germline ends. The CDR3 loop is CASSLELAGNEQFF. The CDR3 DNA is TGCGCCAGCAGCTTGGAACTAGCAGGGAATGAGCAGTTCTTC.

This clone occurred a few times. The chain is built from TRBV5-4 and TRBJ2-7; 8 positions agree with TRBD1. Germline V lookup: CDR1 SGHNT, CDR2 YYREEE (reference sequence). The CDR3 runs to 14 residues. V trimming: 4 bases; J trimming: 6 bases; junction bases outside the gene matches: 9. In DNA, the CDR3 is TGTGCCAGCAGCGCCACAGGGGGACTGGGCGAGCAGTACTTC. It yields the protein CASSATGGLGEQYF.

The rearrangement uses TRBV25-1 and TRBJ2-5; 7 bases are a match to TRBD2. Germline V CDR1 and CDR2: MGHDK, SYGVNS. V was pared by 2 bases and J by 5 bases, with 5 bases of the junction left unmatched. The CDR3 loop spans 14 amino acids. The CDR3 reads CASSEAGAGETQYF. CDR3 DNA sequence: TGTGCCAGCAGTGAAGCGGGAGCGGGTGAGACCCAGTACTTC.

Comments on this clone: This sample includes further DNA sequences coding for the same CDR3. The J gene is TRBJ2-5, the V gene TRBV18; D unresolved. V was pared by 3 bases and J by 5 bases, with 7 bases between. Germline assignment: CDR1 KGHSH and CDR2 LQKENI. CDR3 size: 12 residues. This CDR3 is CASSPARETQYF. CDR3 nucleotide sequence: TGTGCCAGCTCACCCGCCAGGGAGACCCAGTACTTC.

V is TRBV14 and J is TRBJ2-2; weak D call: TRBD2 (5 bases). The CDR3 is 16 residues long. Deletions cut 1 base from V and 2 bases from J, with 11 bases between. Germline values: CDR1 SGHDN, CDR2 FVKESK. The CDR3 protein is CASSQVGAQNTGELFF. As DNA, the CDR3 is TGTGCCAGCAGCCAAGTGGGAGCGCAAAACACCGGGGAGCTGTTTTTT.

This chain joins TRBV18 and TRBJ2-5; D perhaps matches TRBD2 (5 bases). V gave up 3 bases and J gave up 4 bases, with 12 bases separating them. The length of the CDR3 is 14 residues. Germline-derived CDR1 and CDR2 are KGHSH and LQKENI. The CDR3: CASSPREGGETQYF. The CDR3 coding sequence is TGTGCCAGCTCACCCCGCGAGGGCGGAGAGACCCAGTACTTC.

This clone has more than one count but fewer than ten. Other DNA sequences within the sample encode an identical CDR3. The V call is TRBV5-1, the J call TRBJ2-1; D gene unclear. The CDR3 spans 15 residues. The V end lost 1 base, the J end lost 1 base, and 9 bases lay between the germline ends. Per germline, CDR1 SGHRS and CDR2 YFSETQ. The CDR3 spells CASSLTGQSYNEQFF. CDR3 DNA: TGCGCCAGCAGCTTGACGGGTCAATCCTACAATGAGCAGTTCTTC.

The rearrangement joins TRBV2 to TRBJ2-7; tentatively, D is TRBD2 (6 bases). Germline values: CDR1 SNHLY, CDR2 FYNNEI. V was pared by 5 bases and J by 6 bases, with 14 bases between. The CDR3 sequence is 13 residues long. This CDR3 is CASSTREAGEQYF. The CDR3 coding sequence is TGTGCCAGCAGTACTAGGGAGGCGGGCGAGCAGTACTTC.

The genes are TRBV7-2 and TRBJ2-6, with D perhaps matching TRBD1 (5 bases). CDR1 SGHTA and CDR2 FQGNSA come from the germline V gene. V was shortened by 4 bases and J by 0 bases, with 10 bases between the two germline ends. The CDR3 is 16 residues long. CDR3 DNA sequence: TGTGCCAGCAGCTCCCCAGGGAACTCTGGGGCCAACGTCCTGACTTTC. Translating gives CASSSPGNSGANVLTF.

In nucleotides, the CDR3 is TGTGCCAGCAGGAGACAGTTCACTGGGGCCAACGTCCTGACTTTC. Amino acids: CASRRQFTGANVLTF. V is TRBV7-2 and J is TRBJ2-6; tentatively, D is TRBD1 (5 bases). Germline CDR1 SGHTA, CDR2 FQGNSA. V lost 6 bases and J 2 bases, leaving 11 bases between the germline ends. This CDR3 comprises 15 residues.

The V call is TRBV5-4, the J call TRBJ2-1; TRBD2 matches 12 bases. This CDR3 comprises 19 residues. Germline assignment: CDR1 SGHNT and CDR2 YYREEE (reference sequence). V lost 4 bases, J lost 0 bases, and 11 bases stayed unmatched. The CDR3 reads CASSITGTSGPSSYNEQFF. DNA for the CDR3: TGTGCCAGCAGCATTACCGGGACTAGCGGGCCGAGCTCCTACAATGAGCAGTTCTTC. The entire variable domain, with the rest obtained from reference TRBV5-4 and TRBJ2-1, is as follows: ETGVTQSPTHLIKTRGQQVTLRCSSQSGHNTVSWYQQALGQGPQFIFQYYREEENGRGNFPPRFSGLQFPNYSSELNVNALELDDSALYLCASSITGTSGPSSYNEQFFGPGTRLTVL.

This clone came up a few times. The J gene is TRBJ2-3, the V gene TRBV7-3; D gene ambiguous. Germline lookup yields CDR1 SGHTA and CDR2 FQGTGA. This CDR3 has 13 residues. The V end lost 4 bases, the J end lost 5 bases, and 10 bases lay between the germline ends. In DNA form, the CDR3 reads TGTGCCAGCAGCTCCCCTCTAGGAGATACGCAGTATTTT. Translating gives CASSSPLGDTQYF.

This sequence joins TRBV6-4 and TRBJ2-1; TRBD1 aligns across 7 bases. Germline V gene sequence: CDR1 MRHNA, CDR2 SNTAGT. The V and J ends lost 6 bases and 1 base, in that order; junction bases with no gene match: 6. This CDR3 has 15 amino acids. CDR3 amino acids: CASSSGTASYNEQFF. The CDR3, as DNA: TGTGCCAGCAGCTCCGGGACAGCATCCTACAATGAGCAGTTCTTC.

This clone came up a few times. This chain connects TRBV5-6 to TRBJ1-5; 10 bases map to TRBD1. The CDR3 spans 18 residues. The V gene's germline CDR1 is SGHDT and CDR2 YYEEEE. Germline trimming cut 3 bases from V and 0 bases from J; bases unmatched to any gene: 9. The CDR3 loop is CASSSRQGAVNSNQPQHF. The CDR3 DNA reads as TGTGCCAGCAGCTCAAGACAGGGGGCAGTTAATAGCAATCAGCCCCAGCATTTT.

This clone was seen more than once but under ten times. The chain joins TRBV12-5 to TRBJ1-1; D gene uncertain. Germline values: CDR1 LGHNT, CDR2 FRNRAP. The V and J ends lost 7 bases and 3 bases respectively, with 12 bases between them. CDR3 length: 13 amino acids. CDR3 sequence reads: CASAFSSDTEAFF. The CDR3, as DNA: TGTGCTAGTGCCTTCTCCTCCGACACTGAAGCTTTCTTT.

CDR3 DNA sequence: TGTGCCAGCAGTCGCCTCCCCGGGGGCTATGGCTACACCTTC. Translating it yields CASSRLPGGYGYTF. The genes are TRBV5-4 and TRBJ1-2; possible D gene TRBD1, 5 bases. CDR3 length equals 14 residues. The germline V gene encodes CDR1 SGHNT and CDR2 YYREEE (reference sequence). Deletions cut 5 bases from V and 4 bases from J, with 15 bases between.